A selection of T cell receptor beta chains follows, all from one sample in a study of blood T cell repertoires in COVID-19. TCRdb keeps only in-frame clones here, not all; method: immunoSEQ multiplex PCR. Of tens of thousands of clones in the sample, over 75% were seen once. The sequenced sample was peripheral blood. These receptors all stem from a woman aged 55-70 years with COVID-19, enrolled during active disease. Both conserved end residues are part of each CDR3. Each record gives: J gene, V gene, CDR3 protein.

TRBJ2-2 | TRBV6-5 | CASRRVTGELFF
TRBJ1-5 | TRBV6-2/TRBV6-3 | CASSSYRVRQPQHF
TRBJ1-3 | TRBV30 | CAWRLGRGTNTIYF
TRBJ1-5 | TRBV6-2/TRBV6-3 | CASSYLLQGARNQPQHF
TRBJ1-2 | TRBV18 | CASSPETVIGYTF
TRBJ2-7 | TRBV2 | CASSEEGVQHYEQYF
TRBJ1-1 | TRBV19 | CASSILEAVEAFF
TRBJ2-7 | TRBV19 | CASSIDQGPFYEQYF
TRBJ2-5 | TRBV7-2 | CASSLNAGTGTQYF
TRBJ1-5 | TRBV2 | CASSTGHDQPQHF